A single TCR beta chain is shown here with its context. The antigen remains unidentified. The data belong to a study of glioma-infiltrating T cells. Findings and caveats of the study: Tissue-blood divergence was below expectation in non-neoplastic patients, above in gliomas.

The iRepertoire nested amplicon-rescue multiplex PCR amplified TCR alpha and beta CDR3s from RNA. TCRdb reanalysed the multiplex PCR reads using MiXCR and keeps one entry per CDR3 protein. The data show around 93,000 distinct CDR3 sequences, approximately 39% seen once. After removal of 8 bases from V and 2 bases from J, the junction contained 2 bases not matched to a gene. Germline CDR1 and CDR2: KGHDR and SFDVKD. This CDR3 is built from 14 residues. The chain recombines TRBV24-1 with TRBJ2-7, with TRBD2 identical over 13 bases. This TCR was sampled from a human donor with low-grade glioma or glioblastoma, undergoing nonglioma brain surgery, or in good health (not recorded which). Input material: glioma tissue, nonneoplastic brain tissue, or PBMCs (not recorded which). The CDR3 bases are TGTGCCACCACCGGGACTAGCGGGACCTACGAGCAGTACTTC. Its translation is CATTGTSGTYEQYF.